This TCR beta chain appears in the sequencing data of a study of cytomegalovirus exposure and HLA in healthy donors. PCR primers comprised 60 Vbeta and 13 Jbeta primers. Here immunoSEQ multiplex PCR was the method, and the copy in TCRdb shows in-frame clones only, minus some. The sample records fewer than 200,000 clones, 82% being singletons. Germline assignment: CDR1 MDHEN and CDR2 SYDVKM. This CDR3 comprises 17 residues. Trimming stripped 4 bases from V and 3 bases from J, with 19 bases between. The rearrangement uses TRBV28 and TRBJ2-1, with D possibly matching TRBD1 (5 bases). Source material: PBMCs. The receptor was isolated from a man over 45 in good health and CMV-seropositive. The CDR3 nucleotides are TGTGCCAGCAGTTCCTCCCGACAGACGTACTACTACAATGAGCAGTTCTTC. Residues: CASSSSRQTYYYNEQFF.